Included here is one T cell receptor beta chain sequence, with context. Germline assignment: CDR1 SGHKS and CDR2 YYEKEE (reference sequence). The CDR3 sequence is 15 residues long. V lost 0 bases to trimming and J lost 2 bases; unmatched junction nucleotides: 2. Data came from immunoSEQ multiplex PCR; TCRdb stores just in-frame clones and leaves some out. The sample shows approximately 340,000 clones, about 91% of them seen only once. This sample is part of a study of blood T cell repertoires in COVID-19. Sequencing was performed on peripheral blood. The source is a man between 25 and 39 years old with COVID-19, enrolled during active disease. The chain combines TRBV5-5 with TRBJ1-3; 7 positions match TRBD1. CDR3 region: CASSLGQGAGNTIYF. CDR3 DNA: TGTGCCAGCAGCTTGGGACAGGGTGCTGGAAACACCATATATTTT.